The 14 T cell receptor beta chains listed next were all sequenced from one sample in a study of blood T cells in healthy people across ages. A sample-barcoded 5' primer and a J-beta primer mix were used in a second PCR of roughly 7 to 12 cycles. A single record per CDR3 protein comes from TCRdb applying MiXCR to the 5' RACE reads. Of 650,000 to 1,000,000 distinct CDR3 sequences listed, under 40% were seen once; the top ten hold approximately 12%. Source material: blood. These receptor sequences come from a man between 18 and 35 years old in good health.

The chain combines TRBV20-1 with TRBJ2-7, with D possibly TRBD2 on 5 matching bases. This CDR3 has 14 amino acids. V shed 3 bases and J shed 7 bases, with 19 bases lying between them. Germline lookup yields CDR1 DFQATT and CDR2 SNEGSKA (reference sequence). CDR3 region: CSASLDEGFNEQYV. CDR3 DNA: TGCAGTGCTAGTTTGGACGAGGGTTTTAATGAGCAGTACGTC.

The chain uses TRBV12-3 or TRBV12-4 and TRBJ1-5; D is uncertain. The CDR3 is 13 amino acids. V lost 3 bases and J 6 bases, leaving 9 bases between the germline ends. This CDR3 is CASSLISVQPQHF. The CDR3, as DNA: TGTGCCAGCAGTTTGATAAGTGTTCAGCCCCAGCATTTT.

About this clonotype itself: With a much larger clone just one base away, this may be a read error. The chain recombines TRBV5-1 with TRBJ2-1; 8 bases are a match to TRBD2. This CDR3 is built from 16 residues. Per the germline V gene, CDR1 is SGHRS and CDR2 is YFSETQ. CDR3 in amino acids: CASSPQLADSHNEQFF. The CDR3 DNA is TGCGCCAGCAGCCCGCAACTAGCGGACTCCCACAATGAGCAGTTCTTC.

This clonotype has only a few counts. This chain links TRBV5-1 with TRBJ2-7, with D possibly matching TRBD1 (6 bases). V was shortened by 4 bases and J by 2 bases, with 10 bases between the two germline ends. Germline CDR1 is SGHRS and CDR2 is YFSETQ. The CDR3 loop spans 13 amino acids. CDR3 bases: TGCGCCAGCAGCGTACAGGGTACCTACGAGCAGTACTTC. Amino acid sequence: CASSVQGTYEQYF.

V and J are TRBV5-1 and TRBJ1-1; 10 nucleotides agree with TRBD1. The V gene end was trimmed by 4 bases and the J gene end by 0 bases; junction bases not matched to a gene: 6. The CDR3 extends over 16 amino acids. Germline V gene data show CDR1 as SGHRS and CDR2 as YFSETQ. The CDR3 DNA reads TGCGCCAGCAGCCCGGCGGGACAGGGGATGAACACTGAAGCTTTCTTT. Protein product: CASSPAGQGMNTEAFF. Together with reference TRBV5-1 and TRBJ1-1, the CDR3 gives the full variable domain: KAGVTQTPRYLIKTRGQQVTLSCSPISGHRSVSWYQQTPGQGLQFLFEYFSETQRNKGNFPGRFSGRQFSNSRSEMNVSTLELGDSALYLCASSPAGQGMNTEAFFGQGTRLTVV.

With respect to this clonotype: One end of the junction varies from germline; a read error may be responsible. V gene TRBV7-2 combines with J gene TRBJ2-7; a weak D match, TRBD2 (7 bases). The CDR3 has 15 residues. The germline V gene encodes CDR1 SGHTA and CDR2 FQGNSA. The CDR3 sequence is CVSSLSRGASYERYF. As DNA, the CDR3 is TGTGTCAGCAGCTTATCCCGGGGGGCATCCTACGAGCGGTACTTC. The variable domain in full, with the rest retrieved from reference TRBV7-2 and TRBJ2-7, is GAGVSQSPSNKVTEKGKDVELRCDPISGHTALYWYRQSLGQGLEFLIYFQGNSAPDKSGLPSDRFSAERTGGSVSTLTIQRTQQEDSAVYLCVSSLSRGASYERYFGPGTRLTVT.

This chain uses TRBV9 with TRBJ2-3, with D possibly TRBD1 on 5 matching bases. The CDR3 extends over 15 amino acids. Looked up from germline, CDR1 is SGDLS and CDR2 is YYNGEE. V lost 2 bases and J lost 4, with 14 bases in between. Here the CDR3 reads CASSVSGIAPDTQYF. CDR3 bases: TGTGCCAGCAGCGTTTCAGGGATAGCACCAGATACGCAGTATTTT. The full variable domain, with the rest looked up from reference TRBV9 and TRBJ2-3, is DSGVTQTPKHLITATGQRVTLRCSPRSGDLSVYWYQQSLDQGLQFLIQYYNGEERAKGNILERFSAQQFPDLHSELNLSSLELGDSALYFCASSVSGIAPDTQYFGPGTRLTVL.

The chain couples TRBV6-2 or TRBV6-3 to TRBJ2-3; a possible D gene is TRBD2 (6 bases). V was shortened by 5 bases and J by 6 bases, with 15 bases between the two germline ends. CDR1 and CDR2 from the germline V gene are MNHEY and SVGEGT. CDR3 length: 14 amino acids. The CDR3 sequence is CASSAPGLKDTQYF. The CDR3 coding sequence is TGTGCCAGCAGTGCCCCGGGACTCAAGGATACGCAGTATTTT.

The V and J genes are TRBV6-5 and TRBJ1-2; 9 bases align to TRBD1. Germline CDR1 reads MNHEY; CDR2 reads SVGAGI. This CDR3 comprises 16 residues. V was pared by 0 bases and J by 7 bases, with 9 bases of the junction left unmatched. The CDR3 DNA follows: TGTGCCAGCAGTTACTCGTTCGGGACAGGGTGGGCTGGCTACACCTTC. Amino acids: CASSYSFGTGWAGYTF.

This rearrangement joins TRBV28 to TRBJ1-1, with 7 positions matching TRBD1. Germline-derived CDR1 and CDR2 are MDHEN and SYDVKM. This CDR3 is 15 amino acids long. With 3 bases clipped from V and 4 bases from J, the junction kept 8 bases outside the gene matches. CDR3 DNA: TGTGCCAGCAGTTTGGGTGGACAGGTACGCACTGAAGCTTTCTTT. Its protein is CASSLGGQVRTEAFF.

In its sample, this clonotype was seen a few times. The chain recombines TRBV4-3 with TRBJ2-3; D ambiguous. Trimming removed 1 base at V and 0 bases at J, with 11 bases between. Germline V CDR1 and CDR2: LGHNA, YSLEER. The CDR3 spans 16 residues. CDR3 coding DNA: TGCGCCAGCAGCCAAGTTGACGGGTTCAGCACAGATACGCAGTATTTT. Its protein product is CASSQVDGFSTDTQYF.

This clonotype has just a few counts. This chain connects TRBV18 to TRBJ1-1; D remains unclear. V was pared by 6 bases and J by 7 bases, with 15 bases between. The CDR3 spans 13 residues. Germline loops: CDR1 KGHSH, CDR2 LQKENI. CDR3 sequence (DNA): TGTGCCAGCTCGACCGGGGTTGTTGGTGAAGCTTTCTTT. Its translation: CASSTGVVGEAFF.

Concerning this clonotype itself: Since a much larger clone is just one base distant, this may be a read error. V and J are TRBV15 and TRBJ2-7; D is uncertain. The CDR3 spans 15 residues. Deletions cut 8 bases from V and 1 base from J, with 18 bases between. Germline V gene sequence: CDR1 LNHNV, CDR2 YYDKDF (reference sequence). The CDR3 here is CATRVGPLGSYEQYF. The CDR3 DNA sequence: TGTGCCACCCGGGTGGGTCCTCTAGGGTCCTACGAGCAGTACTTC.

V usage is TRBV11-2 and J usage is TRBJ2-1; 8 nucleotides match TRBD2. The J call may be faulty, since TRBJ2-7 better matches the DNA end. There are 15 residues in the CDR3. Germline values: CDR1 SGHAT, CDR2 FQNNGV. The CDR3 protein is CASSSFGGAYNEQYF. DNA for the CDR3: TGTGCCAGCAGCTCATTCGGGGGGGCCTACAATGAGCAGTACTTC.